This T cell receptor beta chain stems from a study of OX40 agonist ivuxolimab in advanced cancers. Clones were sequenced by immunoSEQ multiplex PCR, and TCRdb holds only the in-frame ones, with some missing. The sample lists some 71,000 clones, less than 90% occurring once. Looked up from germline, CDR1 is SQVTM and CDR2 is ANQGSEA. CDR3 length equals 12 residues. V was shortened by 0 bases and J by 3 bases, with 6 bases between the two germline ends. V usage is TRBV29-1 and J usage is TRBJ2-7, with D uncertain. Sequenced material: CD4+ or CD8+ T cells sorted from blood, taken in a trial of the OX40 agonist ivuxolimab. This clonotype was obtained from an adult with an advanced solid tumor such as melanoma, head and neck, liver or kidney cancer. This chain's CDR3 is CSVEDSYYEQYF. Here the CDR3 DNA reads TGCAGCGTTGAAGACAGCTACTACGAGCAGTACTTC.